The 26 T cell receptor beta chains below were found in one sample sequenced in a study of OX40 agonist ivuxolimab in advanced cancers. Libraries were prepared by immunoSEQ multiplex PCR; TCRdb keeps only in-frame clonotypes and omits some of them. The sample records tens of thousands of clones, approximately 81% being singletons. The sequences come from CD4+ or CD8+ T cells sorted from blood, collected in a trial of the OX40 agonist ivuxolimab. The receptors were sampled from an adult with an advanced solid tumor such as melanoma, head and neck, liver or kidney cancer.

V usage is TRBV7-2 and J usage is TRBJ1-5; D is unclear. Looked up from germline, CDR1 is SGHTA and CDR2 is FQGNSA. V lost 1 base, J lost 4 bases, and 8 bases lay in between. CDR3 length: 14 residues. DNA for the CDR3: TGTGCCAGCAGCTTAGGAGAGGCAAATCAGCCCCAGCATTTT. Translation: CASSLGEANQPQHF.

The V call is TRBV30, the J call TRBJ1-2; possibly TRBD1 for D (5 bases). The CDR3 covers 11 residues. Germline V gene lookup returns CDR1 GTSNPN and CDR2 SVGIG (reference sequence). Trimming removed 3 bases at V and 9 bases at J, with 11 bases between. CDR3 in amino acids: CAWRPRGSYTF. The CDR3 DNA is TGTGCCTGGAGGCCTCGGGGGAGCTACACCTTC.

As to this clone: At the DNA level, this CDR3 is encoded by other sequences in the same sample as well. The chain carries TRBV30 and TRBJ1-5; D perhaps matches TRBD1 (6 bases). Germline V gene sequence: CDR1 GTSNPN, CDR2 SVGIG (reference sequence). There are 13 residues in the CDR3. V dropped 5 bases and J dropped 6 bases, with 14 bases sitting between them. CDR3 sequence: CAWGRGWGQPQHF. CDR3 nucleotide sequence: TGTGCCTGGGGTAGGGGGTGGGGTCAGCCCCAGCATTTT.

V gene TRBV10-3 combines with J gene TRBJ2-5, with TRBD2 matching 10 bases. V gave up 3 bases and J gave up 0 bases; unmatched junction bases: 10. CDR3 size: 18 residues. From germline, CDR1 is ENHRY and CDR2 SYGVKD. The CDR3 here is CAISEPHQLAGNQETQYF. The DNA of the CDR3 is TGTGCCATCAGTGAACCCCACCAACTAGCGGGGAACCAAGAGACCCAGTACTTC.

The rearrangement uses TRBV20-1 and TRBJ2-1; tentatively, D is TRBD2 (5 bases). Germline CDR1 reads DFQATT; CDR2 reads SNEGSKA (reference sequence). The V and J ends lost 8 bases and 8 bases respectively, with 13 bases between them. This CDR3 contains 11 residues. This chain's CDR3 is CSYPGYDEQFF. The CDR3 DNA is TGCAGTTACCCGGGGTATGATGAGCAGTTCTTC.

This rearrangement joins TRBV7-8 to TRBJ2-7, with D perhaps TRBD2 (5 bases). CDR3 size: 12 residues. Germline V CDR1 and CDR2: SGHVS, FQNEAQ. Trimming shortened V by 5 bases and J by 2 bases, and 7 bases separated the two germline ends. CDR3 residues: CASSRGPYEQYF. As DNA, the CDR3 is TGTGCCAGCAGCCGCGGGCCCTACGAGCAGTACTTC.

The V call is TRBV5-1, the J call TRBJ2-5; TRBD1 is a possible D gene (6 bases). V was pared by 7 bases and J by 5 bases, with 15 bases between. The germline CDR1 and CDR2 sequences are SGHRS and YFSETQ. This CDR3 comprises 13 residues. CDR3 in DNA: TGCGCCAGCTCGGAACAGGGTCAGGAGACCCAGTACTTC. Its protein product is CASSEQGQETQYF.

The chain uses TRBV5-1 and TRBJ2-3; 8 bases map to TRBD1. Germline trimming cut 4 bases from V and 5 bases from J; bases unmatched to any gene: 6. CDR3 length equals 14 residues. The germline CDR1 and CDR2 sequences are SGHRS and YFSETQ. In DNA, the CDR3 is TGCGCCAGCAGCCAGGACAGGGAGGAAGATACGCAGTATTTT. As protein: CASSQDREEDTQYF.

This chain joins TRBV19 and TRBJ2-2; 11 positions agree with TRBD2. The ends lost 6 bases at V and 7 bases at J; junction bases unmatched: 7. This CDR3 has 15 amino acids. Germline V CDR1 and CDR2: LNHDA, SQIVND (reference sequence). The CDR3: CASSPTSGGIGELFF. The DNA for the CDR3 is TGTGCCAGTAGCCCCACTAGCGGGGGAATCGGGGAGCTGTTTTTT.

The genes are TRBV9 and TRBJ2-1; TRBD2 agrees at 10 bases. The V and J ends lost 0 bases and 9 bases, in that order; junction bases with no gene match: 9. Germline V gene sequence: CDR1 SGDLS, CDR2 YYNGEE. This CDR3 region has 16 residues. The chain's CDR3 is CASSVEGSGGTGEQFF. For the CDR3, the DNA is TGTGCCAGCAGCGTAGAAGGTAGCGGGGGGACGGGTGAGCAGTTCTTC. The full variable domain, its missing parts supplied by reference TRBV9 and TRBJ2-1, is DSGVTQTPKHLITATGQRVTLRCSPRSGDLSVYWYQQSLDQGLQFLIQYYNGEERAKGNILERFSAQQFPDLHSELNLSSLELGDSALYFCASSVEGSGGTGEQFFGPGTRLTVL.

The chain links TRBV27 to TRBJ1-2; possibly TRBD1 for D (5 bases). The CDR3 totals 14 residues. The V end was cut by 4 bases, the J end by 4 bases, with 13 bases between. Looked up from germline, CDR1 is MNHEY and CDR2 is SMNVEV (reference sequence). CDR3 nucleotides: TGTGCCAGCAGTTCAGGGTCTTTCGGCTATGGCTACACCTTC. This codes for CASSSGSFGYGYTF.

CDR3 DNA: TGTGCCAGTAGTATCGACAGCTATAATTCACCCCTCCACTTT. Encoded protein: CASSIDSYNSPLHF. V gene TRBV19 combines with J gene TRBJ1-6, with D maybe TRBD1 (5 bases). The V gene lost 3 bases and the J gene lost 3 bases, with 6 bases spanning the gap. CDR3 length: 14 amino acids. In germline, CDR1 is LNHDA, CDR2 SQIVND (reference sequence).

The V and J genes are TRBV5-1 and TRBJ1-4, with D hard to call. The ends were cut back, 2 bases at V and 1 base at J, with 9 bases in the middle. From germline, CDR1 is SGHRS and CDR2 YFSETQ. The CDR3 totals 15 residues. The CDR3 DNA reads TGCGCCAGCAGCTTAGGGTACGGAACTAATGAAAAACTGTTTTTT. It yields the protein CASSLGYGTNEKLFF.

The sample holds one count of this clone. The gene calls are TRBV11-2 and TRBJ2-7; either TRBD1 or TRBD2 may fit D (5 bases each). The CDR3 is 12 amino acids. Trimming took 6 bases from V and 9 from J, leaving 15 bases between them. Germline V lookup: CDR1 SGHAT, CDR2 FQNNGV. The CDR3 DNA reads TGTGCCAGCAGACAGCTCAGGGACGGGCAGTACTTC. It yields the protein CASRQLRDGQYF.

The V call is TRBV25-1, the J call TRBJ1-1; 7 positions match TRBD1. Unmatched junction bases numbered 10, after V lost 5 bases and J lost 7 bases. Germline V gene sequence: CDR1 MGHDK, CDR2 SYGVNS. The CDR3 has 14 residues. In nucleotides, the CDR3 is TGTGCCAGCAGTCTCAGGGGGACAGATATTGAAGCTTTCTTT. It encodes CASSLRGTDIEAFF.

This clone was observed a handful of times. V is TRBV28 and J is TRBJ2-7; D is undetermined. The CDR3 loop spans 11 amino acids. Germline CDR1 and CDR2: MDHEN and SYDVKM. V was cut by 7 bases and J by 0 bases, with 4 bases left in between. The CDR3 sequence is CASTNSYEQYF. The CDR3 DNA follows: TGTGCCAGCACCAACTCCTACGAGCAGTACTTC.

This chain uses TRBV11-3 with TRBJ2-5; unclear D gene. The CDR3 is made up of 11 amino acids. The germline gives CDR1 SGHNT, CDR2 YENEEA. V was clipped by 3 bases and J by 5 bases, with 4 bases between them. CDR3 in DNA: TGTGCCAGCAGCTTTGGGGAGACCCAGTACTTC. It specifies CASSFGETQYF.

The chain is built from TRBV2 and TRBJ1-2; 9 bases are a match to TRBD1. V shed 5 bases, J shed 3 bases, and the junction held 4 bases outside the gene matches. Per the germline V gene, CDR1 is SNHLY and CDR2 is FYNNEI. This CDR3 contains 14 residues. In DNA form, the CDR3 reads TGTGCCAGCAGTAGGACAGGGGAAGACTATGGCTACACCTTC. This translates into CASSRTGEDYGYTF.

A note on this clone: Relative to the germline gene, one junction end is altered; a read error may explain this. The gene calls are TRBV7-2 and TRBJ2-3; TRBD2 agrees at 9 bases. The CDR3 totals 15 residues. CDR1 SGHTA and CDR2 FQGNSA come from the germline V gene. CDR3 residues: CASRLAGAGTDTQYF. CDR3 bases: TGTGCCAGCAGGTTAGCGGGAGCTGGTACAGATACGCAGTATTTT.

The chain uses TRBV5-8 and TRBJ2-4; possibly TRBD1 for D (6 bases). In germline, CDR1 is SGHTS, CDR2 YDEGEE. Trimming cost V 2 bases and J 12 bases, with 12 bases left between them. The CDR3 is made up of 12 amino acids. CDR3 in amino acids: CASSLLQGAQYF. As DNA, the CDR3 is TGTGCCAGCAGCTTACTACAGGGAGCTCAGTACTTC.

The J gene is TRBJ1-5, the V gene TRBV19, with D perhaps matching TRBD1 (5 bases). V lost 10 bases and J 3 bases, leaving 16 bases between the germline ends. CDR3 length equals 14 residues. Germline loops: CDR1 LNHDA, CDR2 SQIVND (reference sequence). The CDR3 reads CAIGAVPSNQPQHF. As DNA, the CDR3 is TGTGCCATTGGGGCAGTCCCTTCCAATCAGCCCCAGCATTTT.

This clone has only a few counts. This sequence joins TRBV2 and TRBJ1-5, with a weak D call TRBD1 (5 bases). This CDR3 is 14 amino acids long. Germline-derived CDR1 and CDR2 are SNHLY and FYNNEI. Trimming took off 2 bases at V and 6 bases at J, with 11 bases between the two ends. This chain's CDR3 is CASSENQGSQPQHF. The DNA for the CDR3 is TGTGCCAGCAGTGAAAATCAGGGAAGTCAGCCCCAGCATTTT. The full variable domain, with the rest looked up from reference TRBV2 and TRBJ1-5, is EPEVTQTPSHQVTQMGQEVILRCVPISNHLYFYWYRQILGQKVEFLVSFYNNEISEKSEIFDDQFSVERPDGSNFTLKIRSTKLEDSAMYFCASSENQGSQPQHFGDGTRLSIL.

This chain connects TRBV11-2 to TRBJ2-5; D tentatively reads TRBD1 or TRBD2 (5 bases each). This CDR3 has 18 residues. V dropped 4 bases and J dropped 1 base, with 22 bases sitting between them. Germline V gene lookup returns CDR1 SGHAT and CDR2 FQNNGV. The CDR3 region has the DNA TGTGCCAGCAGCTCAGTGGGGGTAGTGGGGCTTGTCCAAGAGACCCAGTACTTC. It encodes CASSSVGVVGLVQETQYF.

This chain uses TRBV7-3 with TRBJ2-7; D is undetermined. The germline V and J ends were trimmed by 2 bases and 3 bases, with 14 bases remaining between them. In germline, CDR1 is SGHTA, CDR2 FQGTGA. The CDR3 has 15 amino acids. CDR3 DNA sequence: TGTGCCAGCAGCTTATACGGCGGCGATAACTACGAGCAGTACTTC. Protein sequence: CASSLYGGDNYEQYF.

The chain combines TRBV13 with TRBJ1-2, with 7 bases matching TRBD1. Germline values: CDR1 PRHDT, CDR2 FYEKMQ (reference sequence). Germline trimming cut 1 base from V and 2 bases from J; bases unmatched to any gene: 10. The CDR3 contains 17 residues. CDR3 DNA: TGTGCCAGCAGCTTAGCTCTTTATCCAGGGGGAAACTATGGCTACACCTTC. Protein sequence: CASSLALYPGGNYGYTF.

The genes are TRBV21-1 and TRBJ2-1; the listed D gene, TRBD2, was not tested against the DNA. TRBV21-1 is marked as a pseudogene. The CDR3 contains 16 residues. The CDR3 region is CASSSRLAGGSNEQFF. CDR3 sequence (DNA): TGTGCCAGCAGCTCACGACTAGCGGGGGGATCCAATGAGCAGTTCTTC.